This TCR beta chain came from a study of identical twins. Germline V gene data show CDR1 as MNHEY and CDR2 as SVGEGT. Trimming cost V 0 bases and J 5 bases, with 16 bases left between them. CDR3 length: 16 amino acids. The table lists this clonotype with a few counts. What it binds is unknown. Whole-study findings and limits: Analyses of zero insertions could be partly confounded by invariant MAIT and iNKT cells. Excess low generation probability was seen in twin-shared out-of-frame alpha sequences.

Via MiXCR, TCRdb re-called the 5' RACE reads, giving one row per CDR3 protein. The sample includes under 900,000 distinct CDR3 sequences, about 18% seen only once; the top ten take around 14%. The same data also contributed to another study, on T cells expressing NK-cell markers. As that study records: In four donors, dominant clonotypes made up about 25-60.1% of CD3+CD56-NKG2C+ cells.

Source material: PBMCs. The chain combines TRBV6-2 or TRBV6-3 with TRBJ1-1; D remains ambiguous. This clonotype was obtained from a woman between 18 and 29 years old in good health. The CDR3 here is CASSYSLLHHVTEAFF. The CDR3 bases are TGTGCCAGCAGTTACTCTCTTCTGCACCATGTGACTGAAGCTTTCTTT.